The entry that follows covers one TCR beta chain sequence. The authors ran a second PCR of about 7 to 11 cycles using a sample-barcoded 5' primer and a J-beta primer mix. One entry per CDR3 protein results from TCRdb running MiXCR on the 5' RACE reads. The data contain 1.2 million to 1.5 million distinct CDR3 sequences, around 59% of them seen just once; the ten biggest clones take up 6.5% to 8%. The CDR3 consists of 17 residues. V shed 5 bases and J 5 bases; nucleotides not matched to a gene: 11. Germline V gene data show CDR1 as SGHVS and CDR2 as FQNEAQ. The entry originates in a study of blood T cells in healthy people across ages. Caucasian, healthy and from Russia, the donors were aged between about 6 and 90.

This receptor was identified in a man aged 18-30 years in good health. Sequencing used blood. This chain joins TRBV7-8 and TRBJ2-5; 13 positions agree with TRBD2. The CDR3 DNA reads as TGTGCCAGCAGCCTACCCTGGACTAGCGGGAGTGCGGAGACCCAGTACTTC. It specifies CASSLPWTSGSAETQYF.